The rows below give T cell receptor beta chains drawn from one sample of a study of TIL therapy for anti-PD-1-resistant metastatic lung cancer. The repertoire was sequenced with immunoSEQ multiplex PCR; TCRdb's copy has only in-frame clones and lacks some. This table holds 30,000 to 45,000 clones, more than 60% found once. The source material was blood, sampled at baseline. The receptors were sampled from a person between 30 and 80 years old with non-small cell lung cancer. CDR3s include the opening cysteine and the closing phenylalanine or tryptophan. D genes are given only for firm matches. Clone size is stated in some rows and not others, as once, few, many or a class when expanded.

j_call: TRBJ1-1; d_call: .; v_call: TRBV11-2; clone_size: .; cdr3_aa: CASSSVNTEAFF; cdr3_nt: TGTGCCAGCAGCTCGGTGAACACTGAAGCTTTCTTT
j_call: TRBJ2-7; d_call: .; v_call: TRBV28; clone_size: .; cdr3_aa: CASSYQASYEQYF; cdr3_nt: TGTGCCAGCAGTTACCAGGCCTCCTACGAGCAGTACTTC
j_call: TRBJ2-3; d_call: .; v_call: TRBV28; clone_size: .; cdr3_aa: CASSVMGGWSTDTQYF; cdr3_nt: TGTGCCAGCAGTGTGATGGGGGGCTGGAGCACAGATACGCAGTATTTT
j_call: TRBJ2-7; d_call: TRBD1; v_call: TRBV6-5; clone_size: .; cdr3_aa: CASSPLDRGKNEQYF; cdr3_nt: TGTGCCAGCAGTCCCTTGGACAGGGGGAAGAACGAGCAGTACTTC
j_call: TRBJ2-3; d_call: .; v_call: TRBV9; clone_size: .; cdr3_aa: CASSPVAGPDTQYF; cdr3_nt: TGTGCCAGCAGCCCAGTGGCAGGACCAGATACGCAGTATTTT
j_call: TRBJ2-3; d_call: .; v_call: TRBV5-1; clone_size: .; cdr3_aa: CASSLGNPSATDTQYF; cdr3_nt: TGCGCCAGCAGCTTGGGGAATCCATCGGCAACAGATACGCAGTATTTT
j_call: TRBJ2-4; d_call: TRBD2; v_call: TRBV28; clone_size: once; cdr3_aa: CASGTSGEAKNIQYF; cdr3_nt: TGTGCCAGCGGAACTAGCGGGGAAGCCAAAAACATTCAGTACTTC
j_call: TRBJ2-2; d_call: .; v_call: TRBV7-9; clone_size: few; cdr3_aa: CASSPRITNTGELFF; cdr3_nt: TGTGCCAGCAGCCCTAGGATAACGAACACCGGGGAGCTGTTTTTT
j_call: TRBJ1-3; d_call: .; v_call: TRBV5-6; clone_size: once; cdr3_aa: CASSFPGTGNTIYF; cdr3_nt: TGTGCCAGCAGCTTTCCAGGGACTGGAAACACCATATATTTT
j_call: TRBJ2-3; d_call: .; v_call: TRBV11-2; clone_size: .; cdr3_aa: CASSTGVSDTQYF; cdr3_nt: TGTGCCAGCAGCACGGGGGTGTCAGATACGCAGTATTTT
j_call: TRBJ2-7; d_call: .; v_call: TRBV5-4; clone_size: .; cdr3_aa: CASSLVGRGGGEQYF; cdr3_nt: TGTGCCAGCAGCTTGGTTGGTAGGGGAGGCGGCGAGCAGTACTTC
j_call: TRBJ1-1; d_call: .; v_call: TRBV7-2; clone_size: .; cdr3_aa: CASSSQRLYRTLNTEAFF; cdr3_nt: TGTGCCAGCAGCTCACAAAGACTATACAGGACCTTGAACACTGAAGCTTTCTTT
j_call: TRBJ2-5; d_call: TRBD2; v_call: TRBV4-3; clone_size: once; cdr3_aa: CASSQDPSGGLMETQYF; cdr3_nt: TGCGCCAGCAGCCAAGACCCTAGCGGGGGGCTTATGGAGACCCAGTACTTC
j_call: TRBJ2-2; d_call: TRBD1; v_call: TRBV29-1; clone_size: few; cdr3_aa: CSVEEDRTGELFF; cdr3_nt: TGCAGCGTTGAAGAGGACAGGACCGGGGAGCTGTTTTTT
j_call: TRBJ2-3; d_call: .; v_call: TRBV5-1; clone_size: .; cdr3_aa: CASSLAPLVDTQYF; cdr3_nt: TGCGCCAGCAGCTTGGCTCCTTTAGTAGATACGCAGTATTTT
j_call: TRBJ1-5; d_call: TRBD1; v_call: TRBV2; clone_size: once; cdr3_aa: CASSEARGGTVFQPQHF; cdr3_nt: TGTGCCAGCAGTGAAGCGCGAGGGGGGACAGTATTCCAGCCCCAGCATTTT
j_call: TRBJ1-3; d_call: .; v_call: TRBV7-2; clone_size: .; cdr3_aa: CASSLGRDTIYF; cdr3_nt: TGTGCCAGCAGCTTAGGTCGGGACACCATATATTTT
j_call: TRBJ2-2; d_call: TRBD2; v_call: TRBV5-1; clone_size: .; cdr3_aa: CASSSGLAGTNTGELFF; cdr3_nt: TGCGCCAGCAGCTCCGGACTAGCGGGAACGAACACCGGGGAGCTGTTTTTT
j_call: TRBJ2-6; d_call: .; v_call: TRBV28; clone_size: .; cdr3_aa: CASSPPGSGSSGANVLTF; cdr3_nt: TGTGCCAGCAGTCCGCCAGGGAGTGGGAGCTCTGGGGCCAACGTCCTGACTTTC
j_call: TRBJ1-4; d_call: .; v_call: TRBV5-1; clone_size: few; cdr3_aa: CASNRGTGNEKLFF; cdr3_nt: TGCGCCAGCAATCGGGGGACGGGAAATGAAAAACTGTTTTTT
j_call: TRBJ1-3; d_call: .; v_call: TRBV7-2; clone_size: .; cdr3_aa: CASRSDGSGNTIYF; cdr3_nt: TGTGCCAGCAGGTCCGATGGATCTGGAAACACCATATATTTT
j_call: TRBJ1-4; d_call: TRBD1; v_call: TRBV9; clone_size: .; cdr3_aa: CASGTGRAKLFF; cdr3_nt: TGTGCCAGTGGGACAGGGAGAGCAAAACTGTTTTTT
j_call: TRBJ2-7; d_call: TRBD2; v_call: TRBV28; clone_size: .; cdr3_aa: CASSLHAGGVYEQYF; cdr3_nt: TGTGCCAGCAGTTTACATGCGGGAGGCGTATACGAGCAGTACTTC
j_call: TRBJ1-5; d_call: .; v_call: TRBV28; clone_size: .; cdr3_aa: CASSFQNNQPQHF; cdr3_nt: TGTGCCAGCAGTTTTCAGAATAATCAGCCCCAGCATTTT
j_call: TRBJ1-1; d_call: .; v_call: TRBV2; clone_size: .; cdr3_aa: CASSEEVFTEAFF; cdr3_nt: TGTGCCAGCAGTGAAGAAGTTTTCACTGAAGCTTTCTTT
j_call: TRBJ1-5; d_call: .; v_call: TRBV30; clone_size: few; cdr3_aa: CAWSVLGGMGNQPQHF; cdr3_nt: TGTGCCTGGAGTGTATTGGGGGGCATGGGCAATCAGCCCCAGCATTTT
j_call: TRBJ2-7; d_call: .; v_call: TRBV15; clone_size: .; cdr3_aa: CATSRDVGVSYEQYF; cdr3_nt: TGTGCCACCAGCAGAGATGTCGGGGTATCCTACGAGCAGTACTTC
j_call: TRBJ1-4; d_call: TRBD1; v_call: TRBV7-9; clone_size: .; cdr3_aa: CASSFYRGGANEKLFF; cdr3_nt: TGTGCCAGCAGCTTTTACAGGGGAGGTGCTAATGAAAAACTGTTTTTT
j_call: TRBJ2-3; d_call: TRBD2; v_call: TRBV7-8; clone_size: .; cdr3_aa: CASRLGDRTSGKQYF; cdr3_nt: TGTGCCAGCAGACTAGGGGATAGGACTAGCGGAAAGCAGTATTTT
j_call: TRBJ2-7; d_call: TRBD2; v_call: TRBV4-2; clone_size: .; cdr3_aa: CASSQDAQLAGIYEQYF; cdr3_nt: TGTGCCAGCAGCCAAGATGCACAACTAGCGGGGATCTACGAGCAGTACTTC
j_call: TRBJ2-7; d_call: .; v_call: TRBV7-9; clone_size: .; cdr3_aa: CASSSVDSGAIYEQYF; cdr3_nt: TGTGCCAGCAGCTCCGTAGATTCAGGAGCTATCTACGAGCAGTACTTC
j_call: TRBJ1-5; d_call: TRBD1; v_call: TRBV4-3; clone_size: .; cdr3_aa: CASSQDYGRDSLFSNQPQHF; cdr3_nt: TGCGCCAGCAGCCAAGATTACGGTCGGGACAGTCTTTTTAGCAATCAGCCCCAGCATTTT
j_call: TRBJ1-2; d_call: TRBD1; v_call: TRBV14; clone_size: .; cdr3_aa: CASSQGRSSRDRVKQGYTF; cdr3_nt: TGTGCCAGCAGCCAAGGAAGATCAAGCCGGGACAGGGTAAAACAAGGCTACACCTTC
j_call: TRBJ2-6; d_call: .; v_call: TRBV28; clone_size: few; cdr3_aa: CASSFPLDNVLTF; cdr3_nt: TGTGCCAGCAGTTTCCCGTTGGACAACGTCCTGACTTTC
j_call: TRBJ1-6; d_call: .; v_call: TRBV28; clone_size: few; cdr3_aa: CASSLTLSPLHF; cdr3_nt: TGTGCCAGCAGTTTGACCCTCTCACCCCTCCACTTT
j_call: TRBJ1-2; d_call: .; v_call: TRBV7-2; clone_size: .; cdr3_aa: CASVPTGYGGYTF; cdr3_nt: TGTGCCAGCGTCCCAACAGGGTATGGAGGCTACACCTTC
j_call: TRBJ2-3; d_call: .; v_call: TRBV9; clone_size: .; cdr3_aa: CASSGAQTDTQYF; cdr3_nt: TGTGCCAGCAGCGGGGCACAAACAGATACGCAGTATTTT
j_call: TRBJ2-3; d_call: .; v_call: TRBV2; clone_size: few; cdr3_aa: CASRAGEWEDTQYF; cdr3_nt: TGTGCCAGCAGAGCAGGGGAATGGGAGGATACGCAGTATTTT
j_call: TRBJ2-2; d_call: .; v_call: TRBV19; clone_size: .; cdr3_aa: CASSISYPGTGELFF; cdr3_nt: TGTGCCAGTAGTATTTCTTACCCAGGGACCGGGGAGCTGTTTTTT
j_call: TRBJ2-6; d_call: .; v_call: TRBV28; clone_size: .; cdr3_aa: CASSPRGGVAGANVLTF; cdr3_nt: TGTGCCAGCAGCCCACGAGGGGGGGTGGCTGGGGCCAACGTCCTGACTTTC
j_call: TRBJ2-2; d_call: TRBD1; v_call: TRBV7-9; clone_size: .; cdr3_aa: CASSWDRIRAGELFF; cdr3_nt: TGTGCCAGCAGCTGGGACAGGATAAGGGCCGGGGAGCTGTTTTTT
j_call: TRBJ2-5; d_call: .; v_call: TRBV7-3; clone_size: once; cdr3_aa: CASSLVRQETQYF; cdr3_nt: TGTGCCAGCAGCTTAGTCAGGCAAGAGACCCAGTACTTC
j_call: TRBJ1-1; d_call: .; v_call: TRBV4-1; clone_size: few; cdr3_aa: CASRGVLKNTEAFF; cdr3_nt: TGCGCCAGCAGAGGGGTTCTAAAGAACACTGAAGCTTTCTTT
j_call: TRBJ1-1; d_call: .; v_call: TRBV18; clone_size: .; cdr3_aa: CASSQWTGNTEAFF; cdr3_nt: TGTGCCAGCTCCCAATGGACTGGGAACACTGAAGCTTTCTTT
j_call: TRBJ2-2; d_call: .; v_call: TRBV5-4; clone_size: few; cdr3_aa: CASSPDTTGELFF; cdr3_nt: TGTGCCAGCAGCCCCGACACCACCGGGGAGCTGTTTTTT
j_call: TRBJ2-5; d_call: .; v_call: TRBV10-3; clone_size: .; cdr3_aa: CAISDPVGRQLQETQYF; cdr3_nt: TGTGCCATCAGTGACCCCGTTGGGCGGCAACTACAAGAGACCCAGTACTTC
j_call: TRBJ2-7; d_call: .; v_call: TRBV30; clone_size: .; cdr3_aa: CAWSGDRGRLHSYEQYF; cdr3_nt: TGTGCCTGGAGTGGGGACCGGGGCCGGCTTCACTCCTACGAGCAGTACTTC
j_call: TRBJ2-3; d_call: .; v_call: TRBV28; clone_size: .; cdr3_aa: CASSLRASTDTQYF; cdr3_nt: TGTGCCAGCAGTTTGCGTGCTAGCACAGATACGCAGTATTTT
j_call: TRBJ1-3; d_call: .; v_call: TRBV7-3; clone_size: .; cdr3_aa: CASSPGPYSGNTIYF; cdr3_nt: TGTGCCAGCAGCCCCGGTCCCTACTCTGGAAACACCATATATTTT
j_call: TRBJ2-7; d_call: .; v_call: TRBV7-9; clone_size: .; cdr3_aa: CASSPRWPVANEQYF; cdr3_nt: TGTGCCAGCAGTCCCCGATGGCCCGTTGCCAACGAGCAGTACTTC
j_call: TRBJ2-3; d_call: .; v_call: TRBV27; clone_size: .; cdr3_aa: CASSLQQVPTDTQYF; cdr3_nt: TGTGCCAGCAGTTTACAGCAGGTCCCCACAGATACGCAGTATTTT
j_call: TRBJ1-3; d_call: .; v_call: TRBV5-8; clone_size: .; cdr3_aa: CASSLRQVSGNTIYF; cdr3_nt: TGTGCCAGCAGCTTGCGACAGGTCTCTGGAAACACCATATATTTT
j_call: TRBJ2-2; d_call: TRBD1; v_call: TRBV6-5; clone_size: .; cdr3_aa: CASSLNRGLPGELFF; cdr3_nt: TGTGCCAGCAGCCTGAACAGGGGATTACCCGGGGAGCTGTTTTTT